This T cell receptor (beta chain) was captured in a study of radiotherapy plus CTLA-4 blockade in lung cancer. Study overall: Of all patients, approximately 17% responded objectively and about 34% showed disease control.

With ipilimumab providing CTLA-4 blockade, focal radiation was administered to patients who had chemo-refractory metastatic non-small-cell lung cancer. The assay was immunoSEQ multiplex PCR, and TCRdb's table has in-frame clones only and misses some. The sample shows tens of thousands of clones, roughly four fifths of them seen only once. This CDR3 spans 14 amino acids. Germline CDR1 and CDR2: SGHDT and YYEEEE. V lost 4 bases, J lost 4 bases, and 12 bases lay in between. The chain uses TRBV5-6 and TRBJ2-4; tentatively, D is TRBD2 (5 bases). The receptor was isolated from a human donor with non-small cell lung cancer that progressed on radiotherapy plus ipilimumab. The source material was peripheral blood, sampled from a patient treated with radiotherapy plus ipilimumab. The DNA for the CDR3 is TGTGCCAGCAGCCCGGGGAGAGTAAAAAACATTCAGTACTTC. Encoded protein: CASSPGRVKNIQYF.